Listed below are T cell receptor beta chains from one sample, sequenced in a study of human T cells and chemical hapten exposure. TCRdb itself ran the 5' RACE reads through MiXCR, one entry per CDR3 protein. The sample gives some 78,000 distinct CDR3 sequences, approximately 8% of which show up once; approximately 2.3% is in the top ten. The receptors stem from a male donor in good health. Both conserved end residues are part of each CDR3. The order of the fields is V gene, J gene, clone size, D gene, CDR3 protein, CDR3 DNA. A D gene is named only where the DNA matches it firmly. Size values are once, few and many counts, or a class for expanded clones, and some rows have none.

TRBV29-1	TRBJ2-3	many	.	CSVEGSPGQLGWDTDTQYF	TGCAGCGTTGAAGGGTCTCCTGGACAGTTGGGATGGGACACAGATACGCAGTATTTT
TRBV7-6	TRBJ1-5	.	.	CASSLGGGAGQPQHF	TGTGCCAGCAGCTTAGGCGGGGGGGCCGGTCAGCCCCAGCATTTT
TRBV7-3	TRBJ2-6	few	TRBD2	CASSYGPLAGGFSGANVLTF	TGTGCCAGCAGCTATGGTCCGCTAGCGGGTGGATTCTCTGGGGCCAACGTCCTGACTTTC
TRBV2	TRBJ2-2	few	.	CASCEGGGRTGELFF	TGTGCCAGCTGCGAGGGGGGGGGCCGAACCGGGGAGCTGTTTTTT
TRBV11-2	TRBJ1-2	many	TRBD1	CASSLGYRQGPKNYGYTF	TGTGCCAGCAGCTTAGGATATAGACAGGGCCCGAAGAACTATGGCTACACCTTC
TRBV18	TRBJ2-1	many	.	CASSLSTEVYNEQFF	TGTGCCAGCTCACTTTCGACAGAGGTTTACAATGAGCAGTTCTTC
TRBV30	TRBJ1-5	few	TRBD1	CAWSDRGNNQPQHF	TGTGCCTGGAGTGACAGGGGAAACAATCAGCCCCAGCATTTT
TRBV5-1	TRBJ2-5	many	TRBD2	CASSLRPASGNQETQYF	TGCGCCAGCAGCTTGAGGCCCGCTAGCGGGAACCAAGAGACCCAGTACTTC
TRBV7-9	TRBJ2-7	many	.	CASTLAGTSYEQYF	TGTGCCAGCACCCTGGCGGGAACCTCCTACGAGCAGTACTTC
TRBV20-1	TRBJ1-5	many	TRBD1	CSVARDRVNQPQHF	TGCAGTGTCGCCCGGGACAGGGTGAATCAGCCCCAGCATTTT
TRBV4-1	TRBJ1-2	few	TRBD1	CASSPDRGKLSYGYTF	TGCGCCAGCAGCCCCGACAGGGGGAAGCTGTCCTATGGCTACACCTTC
TRBV12-3/TRBV12-4	TRBJ1-1	few	.	CASSSIRDMNTEAFF	TGTGCCAGCAGTTCCATCCGGGACATGAACACTGAAGCTTTCTTT
TRBV7-6	TRBJ2-3	many	.	CASSQGQLPSTDTQYF	TGTGCCAGCAGCCAGGGACAACTGCCTAGCACAGATACGCAGTATTTT
TRBV7-8	TRBJ2-3	.	.	CASRRMGELGNTDTQYF	TGTGCCAGCAGACGAATGGGAGAGTTAGGTAACACAGATACGCAGTATTTT
TRBV6-5	TRBJ1-2	.	.	CASRYTLSYGYTF	TGTGCCAGCAGGTACACCCTTAGCTATGGCTACACCTTC
TRBV7-2	TRBJ2-7	many	TRBD1	CASSFGRTGYEQYF	TGTGCCAGCAGCTTCGGGCGGACAGGCTACGAGCAGTACTTC
TRBV5-1	TRBJ2-1	few	.	CASSTSAPINNEQFF	TGCGCCAGCAGCACGAGTGCCCCGATAAACAATGAGCAGTTCTTC
TRBV5-1	TRBJ1-2	.	TRBD1	CASSLQGTLYGYTF	TGCGCCAGCAGCTTACAGGGGACCCTTTATGGCTACACCTTC
TRBV9	TRBJ2-3	many	.	CASSEAKSTDTQYF	TGTGCCAGCAGCGAGGCCAAAAGCACAGATACGCAGTATTTT
TRBV6-1	TRBJ2-5	.	TRBD1	CASSGTGRTQETQYF	TGTGCCAGCAGTGGGACAGGGAGGACCCAAGAGACCCAGTACTTC
TRBV20-1	TRBJ1-5	.	TRBD1	CSATLGQGAQYSNQPQHF	TGCAGTGCCACCCTAGGACAGGGAGCCCAATATAGCAATCAGCCCCAGCATTTT
TRBV2	TRBJ2-6	.	.	CASRRGVLPSGANVLTF	TGTGCCAGCAGAAGGGGAGTCCTGCCTTCGGGGGCCAACGTCCTGACTTTC
TRBV4-3	TRBJ1-2	once	.	CASSPEGVFDYGYTF	TGCGCCAGCAGCCCGGAGGGTGTTTTCGACTATGGCTACACCTTC
TRBV6-5	TRBJ1-2	.	.	CPGRGGYTF	TGTCCCGGAAGGGGGGGCTACACCTTC
TRBV5-1	TRBJ1-6	.	TRBD1	CASSPGQKDSPLHF	TGCGCCAGCAGCCCGGGACAGAAAGATTCACCCCTCCACTTT
TRBV6-4	TRBJ1-6	.	.	CASIEAADNSPLHF	TGTGCCAGCATTGAGGCAGCAGATAATTCACCCCTCCACTTT
TRBV24-1	TRBJ2-3	many	.	CATSDFCRESTDTQYF	TGTGCCACCAGTGATTTCTGCAGAGAAAGCACAGATACGCAGTATTTT